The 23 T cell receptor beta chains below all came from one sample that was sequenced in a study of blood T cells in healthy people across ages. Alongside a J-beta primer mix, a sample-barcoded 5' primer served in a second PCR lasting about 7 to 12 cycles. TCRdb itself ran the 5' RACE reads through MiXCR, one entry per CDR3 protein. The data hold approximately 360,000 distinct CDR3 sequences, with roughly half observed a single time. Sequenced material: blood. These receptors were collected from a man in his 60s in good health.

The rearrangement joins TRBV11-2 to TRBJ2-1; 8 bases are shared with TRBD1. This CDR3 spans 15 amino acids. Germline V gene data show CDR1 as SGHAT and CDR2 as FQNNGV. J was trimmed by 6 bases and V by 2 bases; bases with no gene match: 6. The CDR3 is CASSLNGQGGNEQFF. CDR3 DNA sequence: TGTGCCAGCAGCTTAAACGGACAGGGTGGCAATGAGCAGTTCTTC.

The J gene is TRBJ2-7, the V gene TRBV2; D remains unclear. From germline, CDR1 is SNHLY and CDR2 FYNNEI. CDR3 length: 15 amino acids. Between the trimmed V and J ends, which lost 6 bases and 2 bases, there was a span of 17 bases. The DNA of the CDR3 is TGTGCCAGCAGAGAGAGTTGGAACGGAACCTACGAGCAGTACTTC. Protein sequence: CASRESWNGTYEQYF.

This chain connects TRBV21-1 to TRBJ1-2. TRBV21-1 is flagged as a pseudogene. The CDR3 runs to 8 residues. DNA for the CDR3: TGTGCAGATTGGGGCTACACCTTC. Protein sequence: CADWGYTF.

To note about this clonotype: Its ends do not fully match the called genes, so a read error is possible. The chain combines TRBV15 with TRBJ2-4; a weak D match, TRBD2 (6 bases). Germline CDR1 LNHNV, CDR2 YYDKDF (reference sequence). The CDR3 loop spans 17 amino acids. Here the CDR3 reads CATSRVVGAEGKNIQYF. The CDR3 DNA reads TGTGCCACCAGTAGAGTCGTTGGGGCGGAGGGCAAAAACATTCAGTACTTC.

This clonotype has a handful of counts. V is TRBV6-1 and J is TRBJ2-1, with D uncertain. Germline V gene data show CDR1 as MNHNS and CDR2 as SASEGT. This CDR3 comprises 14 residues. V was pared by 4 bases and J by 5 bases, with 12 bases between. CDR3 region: CASSAFARDNEQFF. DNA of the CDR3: TGTGCCAGCAGTGCCTTTGCTAGGGACAATGAGCAGTTCTTC.

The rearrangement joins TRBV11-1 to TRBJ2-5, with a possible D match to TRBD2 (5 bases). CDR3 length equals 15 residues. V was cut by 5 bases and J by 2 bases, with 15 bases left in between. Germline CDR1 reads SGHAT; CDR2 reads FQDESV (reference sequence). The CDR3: CASSPGSGGQETQYF. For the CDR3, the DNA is TGTGCCAGCAGCCCCGGGTCCGGCGGGCAAGAGACCCAGTACTTC.

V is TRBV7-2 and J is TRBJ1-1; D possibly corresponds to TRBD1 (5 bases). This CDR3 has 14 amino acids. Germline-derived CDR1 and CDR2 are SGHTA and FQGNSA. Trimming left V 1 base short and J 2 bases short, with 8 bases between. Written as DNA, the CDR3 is TGTGCCAGCAGCTTAGGGACATTTAACACTGAAGCTTTCTTT. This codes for CASSLGTFNTEAFF.

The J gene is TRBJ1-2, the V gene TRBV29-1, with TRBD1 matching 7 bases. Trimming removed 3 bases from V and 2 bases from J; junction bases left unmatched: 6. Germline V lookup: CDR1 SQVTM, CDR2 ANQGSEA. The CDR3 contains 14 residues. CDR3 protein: CSVEATGFNYGYTF. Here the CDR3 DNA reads TGCAGCGTTGAGGCGACAGGGTTCAACTATGGCTACACCTTC.

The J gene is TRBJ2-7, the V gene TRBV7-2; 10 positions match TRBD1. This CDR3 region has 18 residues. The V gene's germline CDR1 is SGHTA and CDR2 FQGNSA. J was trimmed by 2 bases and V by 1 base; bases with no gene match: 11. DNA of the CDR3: TGTGCCAGCAGCTTAGGTGGGACAGGGGCTGCGAGGGCCTACGAGCAGTACTTC. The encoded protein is CASSLGGTGAARAYEQYF.

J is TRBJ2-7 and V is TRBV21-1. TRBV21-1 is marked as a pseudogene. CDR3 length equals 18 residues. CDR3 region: CASSKRREARGGSYEQYF. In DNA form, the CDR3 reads TGTGCCAGCAGCAAGCGTCGCGAAGCCCGAGGGGGCTCCTACGAGCAGTACTTC.

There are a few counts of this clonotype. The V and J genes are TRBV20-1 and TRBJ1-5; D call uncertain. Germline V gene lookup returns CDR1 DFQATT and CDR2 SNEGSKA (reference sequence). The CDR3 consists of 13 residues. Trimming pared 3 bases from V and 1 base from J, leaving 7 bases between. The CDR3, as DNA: TGCAGTGCTAGGGTCAGCAGCAATCAGCCCCAGCATTTT. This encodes CSARVSSNQPQHF.

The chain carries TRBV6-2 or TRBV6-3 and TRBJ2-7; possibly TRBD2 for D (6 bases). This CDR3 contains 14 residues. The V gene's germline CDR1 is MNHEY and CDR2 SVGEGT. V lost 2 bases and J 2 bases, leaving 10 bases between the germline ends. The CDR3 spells CASSYVGGAYEQYF. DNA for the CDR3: TGTGCCAGCAGTTACGTCGGAGGGGCCTACGAGCAGTACTTC.

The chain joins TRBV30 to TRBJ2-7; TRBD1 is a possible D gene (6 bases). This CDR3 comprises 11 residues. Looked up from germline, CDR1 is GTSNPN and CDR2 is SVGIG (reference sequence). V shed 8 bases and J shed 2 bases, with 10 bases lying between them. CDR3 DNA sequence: TGTGCCAGACAGGAAGCCTACGAGCAGTACTTC. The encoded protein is CARQEAYEQYF.

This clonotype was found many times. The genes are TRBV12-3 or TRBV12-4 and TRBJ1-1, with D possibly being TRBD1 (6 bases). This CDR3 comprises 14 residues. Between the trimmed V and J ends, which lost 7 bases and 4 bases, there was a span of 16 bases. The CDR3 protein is CASTRRGAGTEAFF. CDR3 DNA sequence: TGTGCCAGCACCAGAAGGGGGGCTGGCACTGAAGCTTTCTTT.

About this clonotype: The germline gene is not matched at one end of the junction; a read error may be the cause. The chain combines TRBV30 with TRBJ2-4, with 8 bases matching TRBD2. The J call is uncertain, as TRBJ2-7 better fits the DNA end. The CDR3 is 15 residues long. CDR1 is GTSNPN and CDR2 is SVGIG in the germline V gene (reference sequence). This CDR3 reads CAWSRRGTRSSEQYF. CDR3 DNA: TGTGCCTGGAGTCGACGGGGGACTAGGTCCTCCGAGCAGTACTTC.

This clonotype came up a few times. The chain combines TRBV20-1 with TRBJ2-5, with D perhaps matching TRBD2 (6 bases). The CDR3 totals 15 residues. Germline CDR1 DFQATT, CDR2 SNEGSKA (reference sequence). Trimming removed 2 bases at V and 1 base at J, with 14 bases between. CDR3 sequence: CSARRASASQETQYF. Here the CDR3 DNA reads TGCAGTGCTAGAAGGGCTAGCGCTTCCCAAGAGACCCAGTACTTC.

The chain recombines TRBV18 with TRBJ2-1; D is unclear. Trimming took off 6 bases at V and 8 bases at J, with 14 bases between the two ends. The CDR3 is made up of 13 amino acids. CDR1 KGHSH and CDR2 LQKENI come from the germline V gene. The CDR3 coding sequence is TGTGCCAGCTCCCTATTGGAGAGCCATGAGCAGTTCTTC. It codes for CASSLLESHEQFF.

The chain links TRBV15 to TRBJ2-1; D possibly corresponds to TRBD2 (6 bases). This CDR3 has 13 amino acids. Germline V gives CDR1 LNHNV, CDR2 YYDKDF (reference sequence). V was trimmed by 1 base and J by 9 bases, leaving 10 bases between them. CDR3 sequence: CATSRAWEAEQFF. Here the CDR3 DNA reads TGTGCCACCAGCAGAGCTTGGGAGGCTGAGCAGTTCTTC.

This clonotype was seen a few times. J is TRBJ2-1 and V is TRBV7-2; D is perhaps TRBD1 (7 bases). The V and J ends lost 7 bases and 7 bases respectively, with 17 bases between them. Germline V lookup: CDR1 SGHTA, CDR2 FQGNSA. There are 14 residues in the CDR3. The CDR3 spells CASNPKGAGNEQFF. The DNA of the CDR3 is TGTGCCAGCAACCCTAAGGGGGCGGGGAATGAGCAGTTCTTC.

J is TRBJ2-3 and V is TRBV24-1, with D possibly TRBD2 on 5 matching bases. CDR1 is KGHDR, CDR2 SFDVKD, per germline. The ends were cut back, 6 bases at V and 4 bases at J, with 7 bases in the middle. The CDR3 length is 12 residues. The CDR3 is CATSSGPDTQYF. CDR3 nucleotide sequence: TGTGCCACCAGTAGCGGTCCAGATACGCAGTATTTT.

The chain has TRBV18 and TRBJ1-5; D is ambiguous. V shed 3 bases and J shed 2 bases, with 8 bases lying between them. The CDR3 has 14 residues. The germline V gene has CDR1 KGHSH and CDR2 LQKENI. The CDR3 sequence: CASSPQLGNQPQHF. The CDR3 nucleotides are TGTGCCAGCTCACCCCAGCTGGGCAATCAGCCCCAGCATTTT.

This CDR3 is CASSLDFGQINEKLFF. The CDR3, as DNA: TGTGCCAGCAGCTTAGATTTTGGGCAGATTAATGAAAAACTGTTTTTT. The V gene is TRBV7-2, the J gene TRBJ1-4; no reliable D call. Per the germline V gene, CDR1 is SGHTA and CDR2 is FQGNSA. There are 16 residues in the CDR3. The V end was cut by 1 base, the J end by 4 bases, with 13 bases between.

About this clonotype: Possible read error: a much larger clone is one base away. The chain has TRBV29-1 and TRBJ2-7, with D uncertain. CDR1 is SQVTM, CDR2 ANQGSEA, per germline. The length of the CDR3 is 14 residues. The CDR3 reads CGVDIEDFTYEQYF. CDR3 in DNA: TGCGGCGTTGATATCGAGGATTTTACCTACGAGCAGTACTTC.